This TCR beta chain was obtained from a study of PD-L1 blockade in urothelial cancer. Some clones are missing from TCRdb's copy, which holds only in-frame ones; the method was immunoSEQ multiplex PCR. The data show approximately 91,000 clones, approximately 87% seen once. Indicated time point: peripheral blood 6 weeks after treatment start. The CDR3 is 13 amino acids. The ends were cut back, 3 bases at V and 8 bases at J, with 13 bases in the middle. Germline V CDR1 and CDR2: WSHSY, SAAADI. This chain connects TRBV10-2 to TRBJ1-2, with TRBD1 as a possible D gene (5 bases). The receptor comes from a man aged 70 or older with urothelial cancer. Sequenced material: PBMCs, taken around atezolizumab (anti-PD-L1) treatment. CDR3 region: CASSESGEGGYTF. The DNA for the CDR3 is TGCGCCAGCAGTGAATCGGGGGAGGGAGGCTACACCTTC.